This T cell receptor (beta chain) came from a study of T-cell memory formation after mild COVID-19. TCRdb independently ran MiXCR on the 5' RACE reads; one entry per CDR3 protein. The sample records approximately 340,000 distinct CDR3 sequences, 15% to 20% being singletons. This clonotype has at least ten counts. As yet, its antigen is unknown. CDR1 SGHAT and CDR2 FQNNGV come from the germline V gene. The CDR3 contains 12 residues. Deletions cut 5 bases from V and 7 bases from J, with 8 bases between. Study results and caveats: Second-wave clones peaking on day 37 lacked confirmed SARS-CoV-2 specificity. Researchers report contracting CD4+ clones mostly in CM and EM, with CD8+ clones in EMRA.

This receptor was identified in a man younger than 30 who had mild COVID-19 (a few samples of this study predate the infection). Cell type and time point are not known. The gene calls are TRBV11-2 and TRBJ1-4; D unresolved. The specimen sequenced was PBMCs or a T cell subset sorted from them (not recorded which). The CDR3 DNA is TGTGCCAGCAGCCATCCTGGTGAAAAACTGTTTTTT. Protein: CASSHPGEKLFF.